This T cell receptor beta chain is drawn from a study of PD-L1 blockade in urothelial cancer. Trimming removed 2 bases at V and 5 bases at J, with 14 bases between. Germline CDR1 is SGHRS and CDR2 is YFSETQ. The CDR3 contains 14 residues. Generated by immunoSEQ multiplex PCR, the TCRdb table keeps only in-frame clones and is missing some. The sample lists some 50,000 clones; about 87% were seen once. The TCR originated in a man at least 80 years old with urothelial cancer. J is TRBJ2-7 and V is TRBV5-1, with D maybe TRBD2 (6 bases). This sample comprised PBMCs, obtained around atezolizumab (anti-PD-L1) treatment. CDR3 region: CASSFGPPGDEQYF. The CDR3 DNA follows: TGCGCCAGCAGCTTCGGCCCGCCGGGGGACGAGCAGTACTTC.